A selection of T cell receptor beta chains follows, all from one sample in a study of identical twins. MiXCR, run by TCRdb on the 5' RACE reads, gives a single entry per CDR3 protein. The sample gives about 550,000 distinct CDR3 sequences, approximately 20% of which show up once; about 0.48% is in the top ten. Another study also made use of these data, one on yellow fever vaccine responses in identical twins.

Sequencing used CD4+ T cells sorted from blood. All receptors come from a woman under 30 in good health. CDR3s include the opening cysteine and the closing phenylalanine or tryptophan. The D gene is left open where the match is weak. A row's size may be missing; if present it is once, few, many or a size class.

abundance: .
j_gene: TRBJ2-2
d_gene: .
v_gene: TRBV5-5
CDR3nt: TGTGCCAGCAGCTTGGGACTCCGGAACACCGGGGAGCTGTTTTTT
CDR3aa: CASSLGLRNTGELFF

abundance: .
j_gene: TRBJ2-2
d_gene: TRBD1
v_gene: TRBV14
CDR3nt: TGTGCCAGCAGCCGCAACAGGGGGCCGATCGGGGAGCTGTTTTTT
CDR3aa: CASSRNRGPIGELFF

abundance: once
j_gene: TRBJ1-1
d_gene: .
v_gene: TRBV2
CDR3nt: TGTGCCAGCAGTGAAAGACAGACTGACACTGAAGCTTTCTTT
CDR3aa: CASSERQTDTEAFF

abundance: .
j_gene: TRBJ2-7
d_gene: TRBD2
v_gene: TRBV3-1
CDR3nt: TGTGCCAGCAGCCCGATGGCCCTAGCGGGGGTGGCCTACGAGCAGTACTTC
CDR3aa: CASSPMALAGVAYEQYF

abundance: .
j_gene: TRBJ2-1
d_gene: .
v_gene: TRBV28
CDR3nt: TGTGCCAGCAGTTTAGGAGTGGACACCGATGAGCAGTTCTTC
CDR3aa: CASSLGVDTDEQFF

abundance: .
j_gene: TRBJ2-7
d_gene: .
v_gene: TRBV18
CDR3nt: TGTGCCAGCTCACCAAGTAGCGGTTCGTCCGAGCAGTACTTC
CDR3aa: CASSPSSGSSEQYF

abundance: many
j_gene: TRBJ2-1
d_gene: TRBD2
v_gene: TRBV7-9
CDR3nt: TGTGCCAGCAGCCCCTTAGCGGGGTACAATGAGCAGTTCTTC
CDR3aa: CASSPLAGYNEQFF

abundance: .
j_gene: TRBJ2-1
d_gene: .
v_gene: TRBV5-1
CDR3nt: TGCGCCAGCGGCCCAACCGGGACTTGGTACAATGAGCAGTTCTTC
CDR3aa: CASGPTGTWYNEQFF

abundance: .
j_gene: TRBJ1-4
d_gene: .
v_gene: TRBV12-3/TRBV12-4
CDR3nt: TGTGCCAGCAGTCCAGCGGGGTTCACTAATGAAAAACTGTTTTTT
CDR3aa: CASSPAGFTNEKLFF

abundance: .
j_gene: TRBJ1-3
d_gene: TRBD1
v_gene: TRBV5-1
CDR3nt: TGCGCCAGCAGCTTGGTTGCCGGGGACAGGAAAGCCGCCTACTCTGGAAACACCATATATTTT
CDR3aa: CASSLVAGDRKAAYSGNTIYF

abundance: few
j_gene: TRBJ2-2
d_gene: TRBD2
v_gene: TRBV10-3
CDR3nt: TGTGCCATCAGTGCCAGACTAGCGGGAGACGGGGAGCTGTTTTTT
CDR3aa: CAISARLAGDGELFF

abundance: .
j_gene: TRBJ2-5
d_gene: .
v_gene: TRBV6-5
CDR3nt: TGTGCCAGCAGTTATGGAGGCGGGAATGGTGAGACCCAGTACTTC
CDR3aa: CASSYGGGNGETQYF

abundance: .
j_gene: TRBJ2-2
d_gene: .
v_gene: TRBV7-9
CDR3nt: TGTGCCAGCAGCCCCCGTGGAGGAGTTAACAGCGGGGAGCTGTTTTTT
CDR3aa: CASSPRGGVNSGELFF

abundance: .
j_gene: TRBJ2-2
d_gene: TRBD1
v_gene: TRBV14
CDR3nt: TGTGCCAGCAGCCGCGACAGGGGGTCGAGTGACACCGGGGAGCTGTTTTTT
CDR3aa: CASSRDRGSSDTGELFF

abundance: .
j_gene: TRBJ1-1
d_gene: .
v_gene: TRBV7-9
CDR3nt: TGTGCCAGCAGCTTAGCGTTGCAGACTGAAGCTTTCTTT
CDR3aa: CASSLALQTEAFF

abundance: .
j_gene: TRBJ2-2
d_gene: .
v_gene: TRBV12-3/TRBV12-4
CDR3nt: TGTGCCAGCAGCCGAAACCCTACCGGGGAGCTGTTTTTT
CDR3aa: CASSRNPTGELFF

abundance: .
j_gene: TRBJ2-1
d_gene: .
v_gene: TRBV6-1
CDR3nt: TGTGCCAGCAGTGAAGTCCTTTGGGGGGTCAATGAGCAGTTCTTC
CDR3aa: CASSEVLWGVNEQFF

abundance: few
j_gene: TRBJ1-2
d_gene: TRBD1
v_gene: TRBV2
CDR3nt: TGTGCCAGCCGGACAGGGGGCGCCTTAAATTATGGCTACACCTTC
CDR3aa: CASRTGGALNYGYTF

abundance: .
j_gene: TRBJ2-3
d_gene: .
v_gene: TRBV20-1
CDR3nt: TGCAGTGCTACTACCCCAAAGACTCTGGCTAATACGCAGTATTTT
CDR3aa: CSATTPKTLANTQYF

abundance: .
j_gene: TRBJ2-7
d_gene: TRBD1
v_gene: TRBV20-1
CDR3nt: TGCAGTGCGGGTAGACAGGGGGCTACCTACGAGCAGTACTTC
CDR3aa: CSAGRQGATYEQYF

abundance: few
j_gene: TRBJ2-3
d_gene: .
v_gene: TRBV12-3/TRBV12-4
CDR3nt: TGTGCCAGCAGTTTCGATCGTCGCCCCACAGATACGCAGTATTTT
CDR3aa: CASSFDRRPTDTQYF

abundance: .
j_gene: TRBJ2-1
d_gene: TRBD2
v_gene: TRBV6-2/TRBV6-3
CDR3nt: TGTGCCAGCAGTTACTTCGGGGGGAGTTACAATGAGCAGTTCTTC
CDR3aa: CASSYFGGSYNEQFF